This record concerns one TCR beta chain sequence. The data stem from a study of blood T cell repertoires in COVID-19. As for the study in general: Sources were T cells, B-cell-depleted T cells, or PBMCs; the material itself was cDNA or gDNA.

Germline CDR1 and CDR2: SNHLY and FYNNEI. The CDR3 is 15 amino acids. V trimming: 3 bases; J trimming: 4 bases; junction bases outside the gene matches: 7. TCRdb's table, derived via immunoSEQ multiplex PCR, lists solely in-frame clones and lacks some. The sample holds around 190,000 clones, under 80% seen once. The clonotype originates from a woman aged 45-59 years with acute COVID-19. The gene calls are TRBV2 and TRBJ2-5, with TRBD1 identical over 8 bases. The source material was PBMCs or T cells enriched from blood (not recorded which). CDR3 in DNA: TGTGCCAGCAGTGATAGGGGACAGGAGGGAGAGACCCAGTACTTC. Amino acids: CASSDRGQEGETQYF. Complete variable domain (other parts from reference TRBV2 and TRBJ2-5): EPEVTQTPSHQVTQMGQEVILRCVPISNHLYFYWYRQILGQKVEFLVSFYNNEISEKSEIFDDQFSVERPDGSNFTLKIRSTKLEDSAMYFCASSDRGQEGETQYFGPGTRLLVL.